The 10 T cell receptor beta chains presented below share a single source sample, sequenced in a study of shared clonotypes between healthy human individuals. Naive CD8 populations comprised CD45RO-negative cells positively selected for CCR7, excluding terminally differentiated effector memory CD45RA+ cells. The protocol was immunoSEQ multiplex PCR, while the TCRdb copy is restricted to in-frame clones and leaves out a portion. The repertoire holds about 2.1 million clones, with around 93% as singletons. Sequenced: naive CD8+ T cells from PBMCs. Receptor source: a young man in good health. Some clones in this sample may be carry-over from other donors' samples.

To note about this clone: Other nucleotide sequences from this sample produce the same CDR3. The chain has TRBV25-1 and TRBJ2-1, with D uncertain. CDR3 length: 11 amino acids. Germline V gene lookup returns CDR1 MGHDK and CDR2 SYGVNS. Trimming took 4 bases from V and 8 from J, leaving 6 bases between them. CDR3 bases: TGTGCCAGCAGTGGGGTTGATGAGCAGTTCTTC. Its translation: CASSGVDEQFF.

The chain uses TRBV7-2 and TRBJ2-5; no clear D gene. Trimming cost V 6 bases and J 1 base, with 15 bases left between them. There are 15 residues in the CDR3. CDR1 is SGHTA, CDR2 FQGNSA, per germline. In DNA, the CDR3 is TGTGCCAGCAGTCGAAAGGCGGTCTTCCAAGAGACCCAGTACTTC. Translation: CASSRKAVFQETQYF.

V usage is TRBV11-2 and J usage is TRBJ1-4, with D possibly being TRBD1 (6 bases). This CDR3 is 12 amino acids long. The germline CDR1 and CDR2 sequences are SGHAT and FQNNGV. The V end was cut by 8 bases, the J end by 11 bases, with 15 bases between. The CDR3 region has the DNA TGTGCCAGCCAAGGGGGGGCCTTTAAACTGTTTTTT. Translated, it gives CASQGGAFKLFF.

The J gene is TRBJ2-5, the V gene TRBV28; 9 bases align to TRBD2. Trimming removed 7 bases from V and 4 bases from J; junction bases left unmatched: 10. There are 15 residues in the CDR3. Germline loops: CDR1 MDHEN, CDR2 SYDVKM. The CDR3: CASNLLRGGRETQYF. In nucleotides, the CDR3 is TGTGCCAGCAACCTACTGCGGGGGGGGAGAGAGACCCAGTACTTC.

V usage is TRBV5-4 and J usage is TRBJ2-2; 8 bases fit TRBD2. The CDR3 length is 17 residues. The germline V gene encodes CDR1 SGHNT and CDR2 YYREEE (reference sequence). V dropped 3 bases and J dropped 3; count of bases not matched to a gene: 10. The CDR3 DNA reads as TGTGCCAGCAGCTCACTTCCGGGACTAGGTTACACCGGGGAGCTGTTTTTT. It codes for CASSSLPGLGYTGELFF. The full variable domain, with the rest looked up from reference TRBV5-4 and TRBJ2-2, is ETGVTQSPTHLIKTRGQQVTLRCSSQSGHNTVSWYQQALGQGPQFIFQYYREEENGRGNFPPRFSGLQFPNYSSELNVNALELDDSALYLCASSSLPGLGYTGELFFGEGSRLTVL.

V gene TRBV2 combines with J gene TRBJ1-1; no clear D. CDR1 is SNHLY, CDR2 FYNNEI, per germline. The CDR3 runs 14 residues. Trimming took 6 bases from V and 4 from J, leaving 15 bases between them. The CDR3 region has the DNA TGTGCCAGCAGCACGATTTTCTTGGGCACTGAAGCTTTCTTT. This encodes CASSTIFLGTEAFF.

This chain connects TRBV13 to TRBJ2-3; D unclear. CDR3 size: 16 residues. Between the trimmed V and J ends, which lost 2 bases and 2 bases, there was a span of 14 bases. Germline V gene data show CDR1 as PRHDT and CDR2 as FYEKMQ (reference sequence). CDR3 nucleotide sequence: TGTGCCAGCAGCTTATCAGCCCGGCGCGACACAGATACGCAGTATTTT. The encoded protein is CASSLSARRDTDTQYF.

The rearrangement links TRBV28 to TRBJ1-1, with D tentatively TRBD1 (5 bases). This CDR3 spans 13 amino acids. The V end was cut by 5 bases, the J end by 1 base, with 8 bases between. Per germline, CDR1 MDHEN and CDR2 SYDVKM. The CDR3 protein is CASSKTGNTEAFF. The CDR3 DNA follows: TGTGCCAGCAGTAAAACAGGGAACACTGAAGCTTTCTTT.

The V gene is TRBV11-2, the J gene TRBJ2-7; 7 bases align to TRBD1. Germline lookup yields CDR1 SGHAT and CDR2 FQNNGV. Germline trimming cut 5 bases from V and 3 bases from J; bases unmatched to any gene: 7. The CDR3 has 14 residues. The CDR3 region is CASSGRDSLYEQYF. Here the CDR3 DNA reads TGTGCCAGCAGCGGCCGGGACAGCCTCTACGAGCAGTACTTC. Variable domain in full (rest from reference TRBV11-2 and TRBJ2-7): EAGVAQSPRYKIIEKRQSVAFWCNPISGHATLYWYQQILGQGPKLLIQFQNNGVVDDSQLPKDRFSAERLKGVDSTLKIQPAKLEDSAVYLCASSGRDSLYEQYFGPGTRLTVT.

The chain uses TRBV9 and TRBJ2-7, with 10 bases fitting TRBD2. Trimming cost V 3 bases and J 2 bases; bases outside gene matches: 5. Germline loops: CDR1 SGDLS, CDR2 YYNGEE. The CDR3 runs 15 residues. The CDR3 here is CASSAASGRAYEQYF. The CDR3 nucleotides read TGTGCCAGCAGCGCGGCTAGCGGGAGAGCCTACGAGCAGTACTTC.